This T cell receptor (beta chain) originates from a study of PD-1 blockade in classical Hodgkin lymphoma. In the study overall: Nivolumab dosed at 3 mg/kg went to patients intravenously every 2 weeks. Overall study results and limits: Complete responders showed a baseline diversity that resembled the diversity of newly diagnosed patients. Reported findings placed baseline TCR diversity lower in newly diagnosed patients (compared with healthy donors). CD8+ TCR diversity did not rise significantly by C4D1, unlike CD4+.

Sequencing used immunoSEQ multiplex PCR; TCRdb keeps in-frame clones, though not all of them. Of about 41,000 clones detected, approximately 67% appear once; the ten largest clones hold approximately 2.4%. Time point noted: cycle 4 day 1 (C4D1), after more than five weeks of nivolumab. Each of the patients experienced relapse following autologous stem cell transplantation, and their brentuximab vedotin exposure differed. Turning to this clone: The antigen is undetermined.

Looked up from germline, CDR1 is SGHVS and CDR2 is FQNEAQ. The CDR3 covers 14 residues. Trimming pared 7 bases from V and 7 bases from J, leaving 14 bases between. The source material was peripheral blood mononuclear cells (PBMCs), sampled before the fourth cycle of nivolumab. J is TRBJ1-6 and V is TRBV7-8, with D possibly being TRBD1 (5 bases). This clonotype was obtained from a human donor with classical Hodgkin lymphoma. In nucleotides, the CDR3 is TGTGCCAGCACCTGGGGGGGGAGGAATTCACCCCTCCACTTT. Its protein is CASTWGGRNSPLHF.